Below, one TCR beta chain is given with its context. The antigen remains undetermined. This CDR3 comprises 14 residues. The V end was cut by 2 bases, the J end by 4 bases, with 11 bases between. CDR1 is SGHRS, CDR2 YFSETQ, per germline. The data derive from a study of cytomegalovirus exposure and HLA in healthy donors. Study observations and caveats: The study designated fewer than 200 TCR beta chains cytomegalovirus-associated. Apparent HLA restriction characterized most CMV-associated TCR beta chains in a later analysis. Likely technical artifact: a cluster of highly shared sequence variants.

The PCR had 60 Vbeta and 13 Jbeta primers. Repertoires were generated with immunoSEQ multiplex PCR, while TCRdb's copy carries only in-frame clones and drops some. Among about 160,000 clones listed, roughly four fifths were seen once. The J gene is TRBJ2-3, the V gene TRBV5-1; no definite D call. Input material: PBMCs. This TCR was recovered from a male donor in good health and CMV-seropositive. In nucleotides, the CDR3 is TGCGCCAGCAGCTTCGGTCTCGAGGCAGATACGCAGTATTTT. As protein: CASSFGLEADTQYF.